The 24 T cell receptor beta chains below all came from one sample that was sequenced in a study of blood T cell repertoires in COVID-19. The data were produced by immunoSEQ multiplex PCR, yet TCRdb's version contains in-frame clones alone and is incomplete. The sample consists of 200,000 to 250,000 clones, roughly 75% of them appearing once. The sample comprised peripheral blood. Receptors originate from a woman in her seventies with acute or convalescent COVID-19.

V usage is TRBV12-3 or TRBV12-4 and J usage is TRBJ1-5; D remains ambiguous. CDR3 size: 13 residues. V dropped 5 bases and J dropped 7 bases, with 12 bases sitting between them. CDR3: CASSPASGQPQHF. The DNA of the CDR3 is TGTGCCAGCAGTCCCGCTTCCGGGCAGCCCCAGCATTTT.

The V and J genes are TRBV11-2 and TRBJ2-7, with D perhaps matching TRBD1 (6 bases). Trimming took 4 bases from V and 5 from J, leaving 6 bases between them. The CDR3 covers 11 residues. Per the germline V gene, CDR1 is SGHAT and CDR2 is FQNNGV. The CDR3 is CASSSGDEQYF. For the CDR3, the DNA is TGTGCCAGCAGCTCAGGGGACGAGCAGTACTTC.

The rearrangement uses TRBV11-3 and TRBJ2-2; 8 nucleotides line up with TRBD1. The CDR3 contains 15 residues. V gave up 0 bases and J gave up 5 bases; unmatched junction bases: 2. Germline assignment: CDR1 SGHNT and CDR2 YENEEA. CDR3 DNA: TGTGCCAGCAGCTTAGAACAGGGGGAAACCGGGGAGCTGTTTTTT. This translates into CASSLEQGETGELFF.

The chain recombines TRBV5-4 with TRBJ2-5; D ambiguous. V was cut by 0 bases and J by 4 bases, with 13 bases left in between. CDR1 is SGHNT and CDR2 is YYREEE in the germline V gene (reference sequence). This CDR3 region has 15 residues. The CDR3 coding sequence is TGTGCCAGCAGCTTGGTTGGAGAATTCCTAGAGACCCAGTACTTC. It is translated as CASSLVGEFLETQYF.

The chain employs TRBV6-5 and TRBJ2-7, with 9 positions matching TRBD2. Per germline, CDR1 MNHEY and CDR2 SVGAGI. The V and J ends lost 6 bases and 3 bases, in that order; junction bases with no gene match: 9. The CDR3 runs 15 residues. The CDR3 loop is CASRNPLAGIYEQYF. The CDR3 DNA follows: TGTGCCAGCAGGAACCCTCTAGCGGGGATCTACGAGCAGTACTTC.

The gene calls are TRBV20-1 and TRBJ2-1; 7 nucleotides align to TRBD2. The junction had 18 bases not matched to a gene; V was cut back by 3 bases and J by 10 bases. Per germline, CDR1 DFQATT and CDR2 SNEGSKA (reference sequence). The CDR3 consists of 16 residues. The chain's CDR3 is CSASNPSGSTFVEQFF. In nucleotides, the CDR3 is TGCAGTGCTAGTAATCCTAGCGGATCCACTTTTGTCGAGCAGTTCTTC.

The rearrangement uses TRBV19 and TRBJ2-2, with D possibly matching TRBD1 (5 bases). This CDR3 is 13 amino acids long. V lost 6 bases and J 9 bases, leaving 14 bases between the germline ends. Germline loops: CDR1 LNHDA, CDR2 SQIVND (reference sequence). Here the CDR3 DNA reads TGTGCCAGTAGCATCAGCCCAGGGCGGGAGCTGTTTTTT. Translating it yields CASSISPGRELFF.

J is TRBJ2-7 and V is TRBV6-2 or TRBV6-3; D is unresolved. CDR1 and CDR2 (germline): MNHEY, SVGEGT. This CDR3 contains 13 residues. V lost 3 bases to trimming and J lost 4 bases, with 10 bases between them. CDR3 region: CASSYELAYEQYF. The CDR3 bases are TGTGCCAGCAGTTATGAGTTAGCTTACGAGCAGTACTTC.

This chain joins TRBV21-1 and TRBJ2-7; TRBD1 is the table's D call and was not checked against the DNA. TRBV21-1 is a listed pseudogene. The CDR3 is made up of 15 amino acids. The CDR3 spells CASSKAQGRPYEQYV. CDR3 nucleotide sequence: TGTGCCAGCAGCAAAGCGCAGGGCAGACCCTACGAGCAGTACGTC.

The chain is built from TRBV2 and TRBJ2-4, with D perhaps matching TRBD2 (6 bases). The CDR3 length is 15 residues. The V gene's germline CDR1 is SNHLY and CDR2 FYNNEI. The V and J ends lost 3 bases and 2 bases respectively, with 11 bases between them. In DNA form, the CDR3 reads TGTGCCAGCAGTGAGGGAGGCCCGTCCAAAAACATTCAGTACTTC. Translating gives CASSEGGPSKNIQYF.

The DNA of the CDR3 is TGTGCCAGCAGCCAAGCCTCGACTCTGGGCTCCTACAATGAGCAGTTCTTC. This gives the protein CASSQASTLGSYNEQFF. The chain recombines TRBV4-2 with TRBJ2-1; D is unclear. V dropped 1 base and J dropped 0 bases, with 13 bases sitting between them. Per germline, CDR1 LGHNA and CDR2 YNFKEQ. The CDR3 contains 17 residues.

A remark on this clone: Additional DNA sequences in this sample encode the identical CDR3. The gene calls are TRBV5-1 and TRBJ1-6, with TRBD1 matching over 9 bases. CDR1 SGHRS and CDR2 YFSETQ come from the germline V gene. V lost 4 bases to trimming and J lost 0 bases; unmatched junction nucleotides: 5. The CDR3 loop spans 17 amino acids. The CDR3 here is CASSPGQGSSYNSPLHF. As DNA, the CDR3 is TGCGCCAGCAGCCCAGGACAGGGGAGCTCCTATAATTCACCCCTCCACTTT. Full variable domain (missing parts from reference TRBV5-1 and TRBJ1-6): KAGVTQTPRYLIKTRGQQVTLSCSPISGHRSVSWYQQTPGQGLQFLFEYFSETQRNKGNFPGRFSGRQFSNSRSEMNVSTLELGDSALYLCASSPGQGSSYNSPLHFGNGTRLTVT.

The chain links TRBV4-3 to TRBJ2-2; 9 bases line up with TRBD1. V shed 0 bases and J 2 bases; nucleotides not matched to a gene: 10. CDR3 length: 19 amino acids. CDR1 is LGHNA and CDR2 is YSLEER in the germline V gene. The CDR3 spells CASSQDAYGTGPNTGELFF. CDR3 in DNA: TGCGCCAGCAGCCAAGATGCTTACGGGACAGGGCCCAACACCGGGGAGCTGTTTTTT.

The chain has TRBV12-3 or TRBV12-4 and TRBJ1-2; TRBD1 is a possible D gene (6 bases). V gave up 3 bases and J gave up 4 bases, with 9 bases separating them. The CDR3 extends over 13 amino acids. This CDR3 is CASSFRGGYGYTF. CDR3 nucleotides: TGTGCCAGCAGTTTTAGGGGGGGCTATGGCTACACCTTC.

This clone was seen a single time. The gene calls are TRBV10-3 and TRBJ2-2, with 7 bases fitting TRBD1. The length of the CDR3 is 15 residues. CDR1 and CDR2 (germline): ENHRY, SYGVKD. The V and J ends lost 4 bases and 4 bases, in that order; junction bases with no gene match: 6. The CDR3 spells CAISGTGIATGELFF. As DNA, the CDR3 is TGTGCCATCAGTGGGACAGGAATTGCCACCGGGGAGCTGTTTTTT.

The chain uses TRBV6-5 and TRBJ2-7, with TRBD2 matching 8 bases. Trimming at V came to 8 bases and at J to 5 bases, leaving 11 bases not matched to a gene. The CDR3 sequence is 14 residues long. Germline CDR1 is MNHEY and CDR2 is SVGAGI. As DNA, the CDR3 is TGTGCCAGCTCTCCGGGAGGGCGTCTTGACGAGCAGTACGTC. It codes for CASSPGGRLDEQYV.

The chain joins TRBV5-6 to TRBJ1-5, with D hard to call. Germline lookup yields CDR1 SGHDT and CDR2 YYEEEE. This CDR3 has 14 residues. The germline V and J ends were trimmed by 2 bases and 7 bases, with 13 bases remaining between them. As DNA, the CDR3 is TGTGCCAGCAGCTTTTCCCCCGGTCGACAGCCCCAGCATTTT. Amino acid sequence: CASSFSPGRQPQHF. The full variable domain, its missing parts supplied by reference TRBV5-6 and TRBJ1-5, is DAGVTQSPTHLIKTRGQQVTLRCSPKSGHDTVSWYQQALGQGPQFIFQYYEEEERQRGNFPDRFSGHQFPNYSSELNVNALLLGDSALYLCASSFSPGRQPQHFGDGTRLSIL.

The chain is built from TRBV25-1 and TRBJ2-7, with D perhaps matching TRBD2 (5 bases). Trimming pared 2 bases from V and 2 bases from J, leaving 10 bases between. Germline CDR1 MGHDK, CDR2 SYGVNS. CDR3 length: 14 amino acids. CDR3 sequence (DNA): TGTGCCAGCAGTGAAGGGCTAGCCGCCTACGAGCAGTACTTC. It is translated as CASSEGLAAYEQYF.

Only one count was recorded for this clone. The chain combines TRBV12-3 or TRBV12-4 with TRBJ1-1, with D possibly being TRBD1 (5 bases). The CDR3 is made up of 13 amino acids. The V gene lost 4 bases and the J gene lost 6 bases, with 12 bases spanning the gap. The CDR3 region is CASSYRTSSEAFF. CDR3 nucleotides: TGTGCCAGCAGTTACAGGACATCTTCTGAAGCTTTCTTT.

This chain connects TRBV11-2 to TRBJ2-7; perhaps TRBD1 as D (5 bases). CDR1 and CDR2 (germline): SGHAT, FQNNGV. V shed 4 bases and J shed 7 bases, with 14 bases lying between them. This CDR3 is built from 13 residues. The DNA of the CDR3 is TGTGCCAGCAGCTCCAGGGTGCTCGGGGAGCAGTACTTC. Translation gives CASSSRVLGEQYF.

This rearrangement joins TRBV10-3 to TRBJ2-5, with 8 bases lining up with TRBD1. V shed 6 bases and J 4 bases; nucleotides not matched to a gene: 13. Germline assignment: CDR1 ENHRY and CDR2 SYGVKD. The CDR3 contains 16 residues. The CDR3 sequence is CAIRPGTGPRRETQYF. The CDR3 DNA reads as TGTGCCATCAGGCCTGGGACAGGTCCTAGGCGAGAGACCCAGTACTTC.

This chain connects TRBV4-3 to TRBJ2-3, with 8 positions matching TRBD2. V shed 2 bases and J 1 base; nucleotides not matched to a gene: 2. Per the germline V gene, CDR1 is LGHNA and CDR2 is YSLEER. The CDR3 length is 15 residues. This CDR3 reads CASSQRSGGTDTQYF. In nucleotides, the CDR3 is TGCGCCAGCAGCCAACGTAGCGGGGGCACAGATACGCAGTATTTT.

The rearrangement uses TRBV19 and TRBJ2-5; tentatively, D is TRBD1 (6 bases). The V end lost 10 bases, the J end lost 5 bases, and 17 bases lay between the germline ends. This CDR3 has 13 residues. Germline V gene sequence: CDR1 LNHDA, CDR2 SQIVND (reference sequence). The CDR3: CATRLTRGETQYF. Written as DNA, the CDR3 is TGTGCCACCCGTCTCACAAGGGGGGAGACCCAGTACTTC.

The gene calls are TRBV14 and TRBJ2-5; D is undetermined. Germline CDR1 reads SGHDN; CDR2 reads FVKESK. The germline V and J ends were trimmed by 5 bases and 5 bases, with 6 bases remaining between them. This CDR3 has 11 residues. The CDR3 nucleotides read TGTGCCAGCAGCGTAGAGGAGACCCAGTACTTC. Translating it yields CASSVEETQYF.